Listed below are T cell receptor beta chains from one sample, sequenced in a study of T-cell memory formation after mild COVID-19. One entry per CDR3 protein results from TCRdb running MiXCR on the 5' RACE reads. The profile shows under 600,000 distinct CDR3 sequences, about 20% of them singletons. Source material: PBMCs or a T cell subset sorted from them (not recorded which). The receptors here all came from an adult woman who had mild COVID-19 (a few samples of this study predate the infection). Cell type and time point are not known. Both conserved end residues are part of each CDR3. The D gene is left open where the match is weak. Only part of the rows carry a size: once, few, many, or a class if the clone is expanded.

J gene: TRBJ2-5; D gene: NA; clone size: few; V gene: TRBV19; CDR3 DNA: TGTGCCAGTAGTATTGGAGGGGATGTGGACCAAGAGACCCAGTACTTC; CDR3 protein: CASSIGGDVDQETQYF
J gene: TRBJ1-3; D gene: NA; clone size: few; V gene: TRBV12-3/TRBV12-4; CDR3 DNA: TGTGCCAGCAGGCCGGGAGGGGGAAACACCATATATTTT; CDR3 protein: CASRPGGGNTIYF
J gene: TRBJ2-1; D gene: NA; clone size: NA; V gene: TRBV24-1; CDR3 DNA: TGTGCCACCAGTGATTTAAACTTGGCGGAGCACAATGAGCAGTTCTTC; CDR3 protein: CATSDLNLAEHNEQFF
J gene: TRBJ2-1; D gene: NA; clone size: few; V gene: TRBV19; CDR3 DNA: TGTGCCAGTAGTACCCCACTAGCCTACAATGAGCAGTTCTTC; CDR3 protein: CASSTPLAYNEQFF
J gene: TRBJ2-7; D gene: TRBD2; clone size: few; V gene: TRBV28; CDR3 DNA: TGTGCCAGCAGTTTAAGGTCGACCAGCGGGGCCTACGAGCAGTACTTC; CDR3 protein: CASSLRSTSGAYEQYF
J gene: TRBJ2-1; D gene: TRBD2; clone size: NA; V gene: TRBV12-3/TRBV12-4; CDR3 DNA: TGTGCCAGCACCCTGGAGACTAGCGGGAATGAGCAGTTCTTC; CDR3 protein: CASTLETSGNEQFF
J gene: TRBJ2-3; D gene: NA; clone size: few; V gene: TRBV24-1; CDR3 DNA: TGTGCCACCAGTGATCCATCACATACGCATACGCAGTATTTT; CDR3 protein: CATSDPSHTHTQYF
J gene: TRBJ2-7; D gene: NA; clone size: few; V gene: TRBV5-1; CDR3 DNA: TGCGCCAGCAGCTCGGGCCGGGGTAGCTCCTACGAGCAGTACTTC; CDR3 protein: CASSSGRGSSYEQYF
J gene: TRBJ2-7; D gene: NA; clone size: few; V gene: TRBV18; CDR3 DNA: TGTGCCAGCTCAACAGCAGAGCGCGAGCAGTACTTC; CDR3 protein: CASSTAEREQYF
J gene: TRBJ2-3; D gene: TRBD2; clone size: few; V gene: TRBV6-1; CDR3 DNA: TGTGCCAGCAGTCAGAGAGCGGGGTCGACAGATACGCAGTATTTT; CDR3 protein: CASSQRAGSTDTQYF
J gene: TRBJ2-7; D gene: NA; clone size: NA; V gene: TRBV27; CDR3 DNA: TGTGCCAGCAGTTACTTACAGGGAGGCGAGCAGTACTTC; CDR3 protein: CASSYLQGGEQYF
J gene: TRBJ2-2; D gene: NA; clone size: NA; V gene: TRBV25-1; CDR3 DNA: TGTGCCAGCACGGGGATTAACACCGGGGAGCTGTTTTTT; CDR3 protein: CASTGINTGELFF
J gene: TRBJ1-2; D gene: NA; clone size: NA; V gene: TRBV7-2; CDR3 DNA: TGTGCCAGCAGCCCCAGTATGGGGGGCCCCACCAAGGGCTACACCTTC; CDR3 protein: CASSPSMGGPTKGYTF
J gene: TRBJ2-7; D gene: TRBD2; clone size: NA; V gene: TRBV4-1; CDR3 DNA: TGCGCCAGCAGCCACGGGGGAGCGGGGGGATACGAGCAGTACTTC; CDR3 protein: CASSHGGAGGYEQYF
J gene: TRBJ2-1; D gene: NA; clone size: NA; V gene: TRBV29-1; CDR3 DNA: TGCAGCGTTGACGACCAGGGTAGGAGGAATGAGCAGTTCTTC; CDR3 protein: CSVDDQGRRNEQFF
J gene: TRBJ2-7; D gene: NA; clone size: many; V gene: TRBV4-2; CDR3 DNA: TGTGCCAGCAGCCAAGATCCCACAGGCTCCTACGAGCAGTACTTC; CDR3 protein: CASSQDPTGSYEQYF
J gene: TRBJ2-5; D gene: TRBD2; clone size: few; V gene: TRBV15; CDR3 DNA: TGTGCCACCAGCAGAGTCGGACTAGCGGGGGGACAAGAGACCCAGTACTTC; CDR3 protein: CATSRVGLAGGQETQYF
J gene: TRBJ2-7; D gene: TRBD2; clone size: NA; V gene: TRBV4-1; CDR3 DNA: TGCGCCAGCAGCCGCCTAGCGGGAATCCACGAGCAGTACTTC; CDR3 protein: CASSRLAGIHEQYF
J gene: TRBJ2-3; D gene: NA; clone size: once; V gene: TRBV7-9; CDR3 DNA: TGTGCCAGCAGCACTCAGAAGGTTCCAGATACGCAGTATTTT; CDR3 protein: CASSTQKVPDTQYF
J gene: TRBJ2-3; D gene: TRBD2; clone size: few; V gene: TRBV2; CDR3 DNA: TGTGCCAGCAGAGCACTAGTCGCGGGGGGGACAGATACGCAGTATTTT; CDR3 protein: CASRALVAGGTDTQYF
J gene: TRBJ1-5; D gene: NA; clone size: few; V gene: TRBV4-3; CDR3 DNA: TGCGCCAGCAGCCAAGGAACAGGGACCGTATCACAGAAGCATTTT; CDR3 protein: CASSQGTGTVSQKHF
J gene: TRBJ1-1; D gene: TRBD1; clone size: few; V gene: TRBV5-1; CDR3 DNA: TGCGCCAGCAGCTCACAGGGGGCGCGGGCTGAAGCTTTCTTT; CDR3 protein: CASSSQGARAEAFF
J gene: TRBJ1-4; D gene: TRBD1; clone size: NA; V gene: TRBV30; CDR3 DNA: TGTGCCTTGGACAGGGGGAATGAAAAACTGTTTTTT; CDR3 protein: CALDRGNEKLFF
J gene: TRBJ1-3; D gene: NA; clone size: few; V gene: TRBV5-1; CDR3 DNA: TGCGCCAGCACCACGAACGCAGGCACTGGAAACACCATATATTTT; CDR3 protein: CASTTNAGTGNTIYF
J gene: TRBJ2-1; D gene: NA; clone size: NA; V gene: TRBV7-3; CDR3 DNA: TGTGCCAGCAGCTTAATGCAAGGTTCCTACAATGAGCAGTTCTTC; CDR3 protein: CASSLMQGSYNEQFF
J gene: TRBJ2-1; D gene: NA; clone size: few; V gene: TRBV20-1; CDR3 DNA: TGCAGTGCTAGAGATTTGGGGAATGAGCAGTTCTTC; CDR3 protein: CSARDLGNEQFF
J gene: TRBJ1-5; D gene: NA; clone size: NA; V gene: TRBV3-1; CDR3 DNA: TGTGCCAGCAGCTTCGCAGGAAATAGCAATCAGCCCCAGCATTTT; CDR3 protein: CASSFAGNSNQPQHF
J gene: TRBJ1-2; D gene: NA; clone size: few; V gene: TRBV3-1; CDR3 DNA: TGTGCCAGCAGCCAGCAGGGTCGAGGCTATGGCTACACCTTC; CDR3 protein: CASSQQGRGYGYTF
J gene: TRBJ2-1; D gene: NA; clone size: many; V gene: TRBV11-2; CDR3 DNA: TGTGCCAGCAGTAAGGACTTAAGCTCCTACAATGAGCAGTTCTTC; CDR3 protein: CASSKDLSSYNEQFF
J gene: TRBJ2-7; D gene: NA; clone size: few; V gene: TRBV4-2; CDR3 DNA: TGTGCCAGCAGCCAAGGGGCAGGGGTATACGAGCAGTACTTC; CDR3 protein: CASSQGAGVYEQYF
J gene: TRBJ1-1; D gene: TRBD1; clone size: NA; V gene: TRBV14; CDR3 DNA: TGTGCCAGCAGCCCCACAGGGGCGGCGAACACTGAAGCTTTCTTT; CDR3 protein: CASSPTGAANTEAFF
J gene: TRBJ1-6; D gene: NA; clone size: few; V gene: TRBV7-2; CDR3 DNA: TGTGCCAGCAGCCCCGAGGGTGGGACGCATTCACCCCTCCACTTT; CDR3 protein: CASSPEGGTHSPLHF
J gene: TRBJ2-1; D gene: TRBD2; clone size: few; V gene: TRBV4-3; CDR3 DNA: TGCGCCAGCAGCCACCAAACCATGGTGGGGGGAGGGCCGGCCAATGAGCAGTTCTTC; CDR3 protein: CASSHQTMVGGGPANEQFF
J gene: TRBJ1-1; D gene: TRBD1; clone size: NA; V gene: TRBV20-1; CDR3 DNA: TGCAGTGCTAGAGTAAGGCAGGGGGTGTACACTGAAGCTTTCTTT; CDR3 protein: CSARVRQGVYTEAFF
J gene: TRBJ2-5; D gene: TRBD2; clone size: few; V gene: TRBV15; CDR3 DNA: TGTGCCACCAGCAGAGTACCACTAGCGGGGGAGGAGACCCAGTACTTC; CDR3 protein: CATSRVPLAGEETQYF
J gene: TRBJ2-7; D gene: TRBD2; clone size: few; V gene: TRBV7-8; CDR3 DNA: TGTGCCAGCACCCCCCCGAAGCGGGAGGGTAGCGAGCAGTACTTC; CDR3 protein: CASTPPKREGSEQYF
J gene: TRBJ1-2; D gene: NA; clone size: NA; V gene: TRBV12-3/TRBV12-4; CDR3 DNA: TGTGCCAGCAGTCCCCCGGGAGTCCTTAGGGGCTATGGCTACACCTTC; CDR3 protein: CASSPPGVLRGYGYTF
J gene: TRBJ2-1; D gene: TRBD2; clone size: NA; V gene: TRBV19; CDR3 DNA: TGTGCCAGTAGGCGACTAGCGGGAACCTACAATGAGCAGTTCTTC; CDR3 protein: CASRRLAGTYNEQFF
J gene: TRBJ2-7; D gene: TRBD2; clone size: NA; V gene: TRBV5-1; CDR3 DNA: TGCGCCAGCAGCTTGGGACCCTTAGCGGGAGAATACGAGCAGTACTTC; CDR3 protein: CASSLGPLAGEYEQYF
J gene: TRBJ2-5; D gene: TRBD2; clone size: NA; V gene: TRBV2; CDR3 DNA: TGTGCCAGCCGGGTAGCGGGAGAGACCCAGTACTTC; CDR3 protein: CASRVAGETQYF
J gene: TRBJ2-1; D gene: TRBD1; clone size: few; V gene: TRBV24-1; CDR3 DNA: TGTGCCACCAGTGAATACAGGGGGGACGGTGAGCAGTTCTTC; CDR3 protein: CATSEYRGDGEQFF
J gene: TRBJ2-2; D gene: NA; clone size: few; V gene: TRBV15; CDR3 DNA: TGTGCCACCAGCAGAGACCCACCCGGGGAGCTGTTTTTT; CDR3 protein: CATSRDPPGELFF
J gene: TRBJ2-7; D gene: NA; clone size: NA; V gene: TRBV21-1; CDR3 DNA: TGTGCCAGCAGCCCACACCATTACGAGCAGTACTTC; CDR3 protein: CASSPHHYEQYF
J gene: TRBJ2-4; D gene: NA; clone size: NA; V gene: TRBV30; CDR3 DNA: TGTGCCTGGAGCGGGTCAGAGGGAGCCAAAAACATTCAGTACTTC; CDR3 protein: CAWSGSEGAKNIQYF
J gene: TRBJ1-2; D gene: NA; clone size: NA; V gene: TRBV7-3; CDR3 DNA: TGTGCCAGCAGCCCCCGGCGGGGGGCGGACTATGGCTACACCTTC; CDR3 protein: CASSPRRGADYGYTF
J gene: TRBJ2-1; D gene: NA; clone size: few; V gene: TRBV29-1; CDR3 DNA: TGCAGCGTTGGAGGTTGGGGCTACAATGAGCAGTTCTTC; CDR3 protein: CSVGGWGYNEQFF
J gene: TRBJ1-1; D gene: NA; clone size: once; V gene: TRBV12-3/TRBV12-4; CDR3 DNA: TGTGCCAGCAGCCTTCGTGCGGTACTAACGAACACTGAAGCTTTCTTT; CDR3 protein: CASSLRAVLTNTEAFF
J gene: TRBJ2-1; D gene: TRBD1; clone size: NA; V gene: TRBV27; CDR3 DNA: TGTGCCAGCAGCCTCGGGACAGGGGGCTTCAATGAGCAGTTCTTC; CDR3 protein: CASSLGTGGFNEQFF